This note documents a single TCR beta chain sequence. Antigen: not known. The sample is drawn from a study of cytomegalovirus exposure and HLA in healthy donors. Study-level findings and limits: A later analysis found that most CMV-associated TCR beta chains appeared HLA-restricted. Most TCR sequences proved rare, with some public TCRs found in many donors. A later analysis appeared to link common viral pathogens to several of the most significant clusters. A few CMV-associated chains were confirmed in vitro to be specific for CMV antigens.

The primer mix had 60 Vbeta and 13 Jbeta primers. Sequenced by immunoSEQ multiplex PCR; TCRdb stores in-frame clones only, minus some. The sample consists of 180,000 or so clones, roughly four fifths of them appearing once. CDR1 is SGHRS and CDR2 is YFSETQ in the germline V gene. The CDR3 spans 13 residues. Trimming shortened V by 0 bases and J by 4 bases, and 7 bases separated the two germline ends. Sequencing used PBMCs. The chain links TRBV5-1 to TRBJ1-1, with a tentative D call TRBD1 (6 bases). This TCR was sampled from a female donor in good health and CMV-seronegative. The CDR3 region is CASSLDRVTEAFF. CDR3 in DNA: TGCGCCAGCAGCTTGGACAGGGTCACTGAAGCTTTCTTT.